The clone carrying this TCR beta chain was seen just once. The data derive from a study of technical replicates of blood from a few donors. Clones were read by immunoSEQ multiplex PCR, and TCRdb kept only the in-frame ones, dropping some. The profile shows approximately 13,000 clones, around 79% of them singletons. Sequencing was done on a sample of PBMCs. This receptor was identified in a human donor in good health.

This CDR3 is CASSLRTSGTDTQYF. CDR3 bases: TGTGCCAGCAGCCTGAGGACTAGCGGGACAGATACGCAGTATTTT. The genes are TRBV2 and TRBJ2-3, with 11 bases identical to TRBD2. CDR1 SNHLY and CDR2 FYNNEI come from the germline V gene. V trimming: 6 bases; J trimming: 3 bases; junction bases outside the gene matches: 5. The length of the CDR3 is 15 residues. Full variable domain (missing parts from reference TRBV2 and TRBJ2-3): EPEVTQTPSHQVTQMGQEVILRCVPISNHLYFYWYRQILGQKVEFLVSFYNNEISEKSEIFDDQFSVERPDGSNFTLKIRSTKLEDSAMYFCASSLRTSGTDTQYFGPGTRLTVL.